This TCR beta chain was captured in a study of shared T cell receptors in the human thymus. The method was immunoSEQ multiplex PCR; TCRdb's version includes in-frame clones alone and lacks a portion of them. The repertoire holds approximately 490,000 clones, with about 84% as singletons. This CDR3 contains 13 residues. Germline values: CDR1 MNHEY, CDR2 SVGAGI. The V gene end was trimmed by 5 bases and the J gene end by 5 bases; junction bases not matched to a gene: 3. The same data also went into a second study, on human thymus T cells. From that report: Congenital heart defects were the reason for the corrective surgery that the donors, healthy Finnish infants, were having. Surgeons resected thymus tissue during corrective heart surgery. In thymic and blood repertoires alike, V and J usage looked biased.

The sequence derives from a boy under two years old with a congenital heart defect. Sequenced sample: thymocytes. The chain has TRBV6-5 and TRBJ2-3; 8 nucleotides agree with TRBD1. The CDR3 sequence is CASSPTGGDTQYF. The CDR3 DNA sequence: TGTGCCAGCAGTCCTACAGGGGGAGATACGCAGTATTTT.